This T cell receptor beta chain stems from a study of CD8 T cells in ankylosing spondylitis. TCRdb independently ran MiXCR on the 5' RACE reads; one entry per CDR3 protein. The sample comprises a few hundred thousand distinct CDR3 sequences, roughly 12% of which are singletons, and roughly 9% rests with the top ten. This CDR3 comprises 12 residues. Trimming pared 3 bases from V and 1 base from J, leaving 4 bases between. CDR1 SEHNR and CDR2 FQNEAQ come from the germline V gene (reference sequence). This clonotype came up many times. The receptor was derived from a female donor with ankylosing spondylitis or in good health (not recorded which). This chain connects TRBV7-9 to TRBJ2-7; D is undetermined. The sequencing input was blood, either unsorted or a sorted T cell fraction (not recorded which). In DNA, the CDR3 is TGTGCCAGCAGCTTTGGTTCCTACGAGCAGTACTTC. It codes for CASSFGSYEQYF. The full variable domain, its missing parts supplied by reference TRBV7-9 and TRBJ2-7, is DTGVSQNPRHKITKRGQNVTFRCDPISEHNRLYWYRQTLGQGPEFLTYFQNEAQLEKSRLLSDRFSAERPKGSFSTLEIQRTEQGDSAMYLCASSFGSYEQYFGPGTRLTVT.